This T cell receptor beta chain was observed in a study of cytomegalovirus exposure and HLA in healthy donors. Study-level findings and limits: Across donors, most TCRs were seen rarely, yet some public ones were widespread. Accounts indicate the classifier identified cytomegalovirus status with strong specificity and sensitivity. In a later analysis, several top co-occurrence clusters appeared linked to parvovirus B19, influenza, CMV and Epstein-Barr virus.

The CDR3 length is 14 residues. In germline, CDR1 is MDHEN, CDR2 SYDVKM. The V and J ends lost 8 bases and 4 bases, in that order; junction bases with no gene match: 8. PCR employed 60 Vbeta and 13 Jbeta primers. Measured with immunoSEQ multiplex PCR; TCRdb has only the in-frame clones, and not every one. The sample holds around 33,000 clones, 85% to 95% seen once. To note about this clone: Its antigen is undetermined.

This rearrangement joins TRBV28 to TRBJ2-5, with 9 bases that match TRBD1. The sequencing sample was made of PBMCs. The sequence derives from a woman between 18 and 30 years old in good health and CMV-seronegative. Here the CDR3 reads CASRVGQGLETQYF. CDR3 DNA: TGTGCCAGCCGAGTCGGACAGGGGCTAGAGACCCAGTACTTC.